Presented here are 24 T cell receptor beta chains from one specimen sequenced in a study of post-analysis software for immune sequencing data. Study outcomes and limitations: Five or six TRBV segments, TRBV5-6, TRBV5-1 and TRBV20-1 among them, were found more frequent in patients than controls.

cDNA libraries of TCR beta carried unique molecular identifiers. TCRdb analysed the PCR reads with MiXCR anew, one entry per CDR3 protein. This repertoire shows fewer than 600,000 distinct CDR3 sequences, 40% to 55% found once; its top ten account for 12%. These receptors' targets are unknown. The sample taken for sequencing was blood. Receptor source: a girl under 18 with multiple sclerosis.

The chain combines TRBV7-3 with TRBJ2-1, with a weak D call TRBD2 (6 bases). The germline CDR1 and CDR2 sequences are SGHTA and FQGTGA. The V end was cut by 0 bases, the J end by 5 bases, with 11 bases between. The CDR3 covers 15 residues. The CDR3 nucleotides read TGTGCCAGCAGCTTAACGCTCGGAGGGCACAATGAGCAGTTCTTC. It is translated as CASSLTLGGHNEQFF. Using reference TRBV7-3 and TRBJ2-1 for the parts outside the CDR3, the full variable domain is GAGVSQTPSNKVTEKGKYVELRCDPISGHTALYWYRQSLGQGPEFLIYFQGTGAADDSGLPNDRFFAVRPEGSVSTLKIQRTERGDSAVYLCASSLTLGGHNEQFFGPGTRLTVL.

In the case of this clonotype: Possible read error: a much larger clone is one base away. The chain employs TRBV19 and TRBJ2-7, with a possible D match to TRBD1 (5 bases). CDR1 LNHDA and CDR2 SQIVND come from the germline V gene (reference sequence). V was shortened by 9 bases and J by 0 bases, with 15 bases between the two germline ends. This CDR3 spans 14 amino acids. The CDR3 DNA is TGTGCCAGCAGTCCGACAGAGAGCTCCTACGAGCAGTACTTC. It specifies CASSPTESSYEQYF.

This chain connects TRBV14 to TRBJ2-3; D possibly corresponds to TRBD2 (6 bases). V lost 0 bases and J lost 1, with 11 bases in between. This CDR3 region has 16 residues. The germline V gene has CDR1 SGHDN and CDR2 FVKESK. CDR3 loop: CASSQDGGYGTDTQYF. The CDR3 nucleotides read TGTGCCAGCAGCCAAGATGGAGGGTATGGCACAGATACGCAGTATTTT.

This clonotype showed up just a few times. This sequence joins TRBV6-2 or TRBV6-3 and TRBJ1-6; D is uncertain. From germline, CDR1 is MNHEY and CDR2 SVGEGT. This CDR3 is built from 12 residues. Between the trimmed V and J ends, which lost 6 bases and 6 bases, there was a span of 6 bases. The CDR3 region has the DNA TGTGCCAGCAGCCACCGTAATTCACCCCTCCACTTT. Protein: CASSHRNSPLHF.

The chain carries TRBV28 and TRBJ1-4, with D possibly matching TRBD1 (5 bases). Per the germline V gene, CDR1 is MDHEN and CDR2 is SYDVKM. The V end lost 2 bases, the J end lost 3 bases, and 16 bases lay between the germline ends. The CDR3 totals 17 residues. The CDR3 bases are TGTGCCAGCAGTTTAAACCGTCGGGGCGCGTCTAATGAAAAACTGTTTTTT. Its protein product is CASSLNRRGASNEKLFF.

The V gene is TRBV15, the J gene TRBJ2-7; D unclear. V lost 1 base and J 2 bases, leaving 9 bases between the germline ends. The CDR3 loop spans 14 amino acids. Germline values: CDR1 LNHNV, CDR2 YYDKDF (reference sequence). CDR3 nucleotides: TGTGCCACCAGCAGAGCTGCTGCAACCTACGAGCAGTACTTC. Its protein product is CATSRAAATYEQYF.

V gene TRBV29-1 combines with J gene TRBJ1-2; D may be TRBD1 (5 bases). Trimming removed 7 bases from V and 3 bases from J, with 15 bases in between. In germline, CDR1 is SQVTM, CDR2 ANQGSEA. The CDR3 consists of 13 residues. The DNA for the CDR3 is TGCAGCGGGGCAAAGGGAGGGGACTATGGCTACACCTTC. It is translated as CSGAKGGDYGYTF.

The genes are TRBV6-6 and TRBJ1-5, with TRBD1 as a possible D gene (5 bases). Deletions cut 2 bases from V and 8 bases from J, with 13 bases between. The CDR3 loop spans 14 amino acids. In germline, CDR1 is MNHNY, CDR2 SVGAGI (reference sequence). DNA for the CDR3: TGTGCCAGCAGTTACCGGCAGGGAATGGAGCCCCAGCATTTT. This gives the protein CASSYRQGMEPQHF.

J is TRBJ2-7 and V is TRBV28, with unresolved D. Trimming left V 4 bases short and J 2 bases short, with 6 bases between. CDR1 MDHEN and CDR2 SYDVKM come from the germline V gene. CDR3 length equals 12 residues. The CDR3 DNA reads TGTGCCAGCAGTTCTGCCCCCTACGAGCAGTACTTC. It specifies CASSSAPYEQYF.

This rearrangement joins TRBV7-8 to TRBJ2-3; D possibly corresponds to TRBD1 (5 bases). CDR3 length: 16 residues. Germline assignment: CDR1 SGHVS and CDR2 FQNEAQ. Trimming took off 5 bases at V and 0 bases at J, with 15 bases between the two ends. Here the CDR3 DNA reads TGTGCCAGCAGCGACAGTTACGCACTAAGCACAGATACGCAGTATTTT. Protein product: CASSDSYALSTDTQYF. Supplemented by reference TRBV7-8 and TRBJ2-3, the full variable domain reads GAGVSQSPRYKVAKRGQDVALRCDPISGHVSLFWYQQALGQGPEFLTYFQNEAQLDKSGLPSDRFFAERPEGSVSTLKIQRTQQEDSAVYLCASSDSYALSTDTQYFGPGTRLTVL.

The J gene is TRBJ1-1, the V gene TRBV5-1; the D is unclear. CDR3 length equals 15 residues. Germline lookup yields CDR1 SGHRS and CDR2 YFSETQ. V shed 2 bases and J shed 1 base, with 12 bases lying between them. This CDR3 is CASSFFGDANTEAFF. The CDR3 DNA sequence: TGCGCCAGCAGCTTTTTTGGGGATGCGAACACTGAAGCTTTCTTT.

This clonotype is a singleton in its sample. The V call is TRBV12-3 or TRBV12-4, the J call TRBJ2-7; TRBD1 matches 10 bases. V lost 3 bases and J lost 1; bases outside the gene matches: 12. The CDR3 extends over 18 amino acids. This CDR3 is CASSLRKGGQGPSYEQYF. The CDR3 DNA is TGTGCCAGCAGTTTGCGGAAGGGGGGACAGGGGCCTTCCTACGAGCAGTACTTC.

Here the CDR3 DNA reads TGCAGCGCCAGGGACAGGAGCTCCTACGAGCAGTACTTC. It codes for CSARDRSSYEQYF. V is TRBV29-1 and J is TRBJ2-7; 8 bases fit TRBD1. CDR3 length: 13 residues. V lost 7 bases to trimming and J lost 0 bases; unmatched junction nucleotides: 5. The germline CDR1 and CDR2 sequences are SQVTM and ANQGSEA.

V and J are TRBV9 and TRBJ1-1; tentatively, D is TRBD1 (5 bases). V was shortened by 5 bases and J by 4 bases, with 18 bases between the two germline ends. CDR3 size: 15 residues. The germline gives CDR1 SGDLS, CDR2 YYNGEE. CDR3 sequence reads: CASRASAGVGTEAFF. CDR3 bases: TGTGCCAGCAGGGCCTCGGCGGGGGTGGGCACTGAAGCTTTCTTT.

There are a few counts of this clonotype. This chain connects TRBV6-1 to TRBJ1-2; TRBD1 might be the D (5 bases). Per germline, CDR1 MNHNS and CDR2 SASEGT. V lost 0 bases, J lost 6 bases, and 11 bases lay in between. The CDR3 covers 14 residues. The CDR3 region has the DNA TGTGCCAGCAGTGAAGCGCGGGGGGTCGATGGCTACACCTTC. Translated: CASSEARGVDGYTF.

The chain couples TRBV5-1 to TRBJ2-7; D may match TRBD1 or TRBD2 (5 bases each). V was shortened by 2 bases and J by 2 bases, with 20 bases between the two germline ends. The CDR3 runs to 17 residues. Germline V CDR1 and CDR2: SGHRS, YFSETQ. CDR3 DNA sequence: TGCGCCAGCAGCTTTCCGGGACCGCCCGGCCTAACCTACGAGCAGTACTTC. It codes for CASSFPGPPGLTYEQYF. Together with reference TRBV5-1 and TRBJ2-7, the CDR3 gives the full variable domain: KAGVTQTPRYLIKTRGQQVTLSCSPISGHRSVSWYQQTPGQGLQFLFEYFSETQRNKGNFPGRFSGRQFSNSRSEMNVSTLELGDSALYLCASSFPGPPGLTYEQYFGPGTRLTVT.

The CDR3 region is CASSQDPAGTYEQYF. The CDR3 DNA reads TGTGCCAGCAGCCAAGATCCGGCAGGAACCTACGAGCAGTACTTC. The rearrangement joins TRBV4-2 to TRBJ2-7; unclear D gene. V shed 0 bases and J shed 2 bases, with 11 bases lying between them. The CDR3 is made up of 15 amino acids. CDR1 is LGHNA, CDR2 YNFKEQ, per germline.

The J gene is TRBJ2-1, the V gene TRBV4-2, with TRBD2 matching over 11 bases. The CDR3 runs 19 residues. Germline CDR1 and CDR2: LGHNA and YNFKEQ. Trimming at V came to 1 base and at J to 5 bases, leaving 13 bases not matched to a gene. The CDR3 region has the DNA TGTGCCAGCAGCCAAGGGAGGGCACTAGCGGGAGCAAAAAACAATGAGCAGTTCTTC. Protein: CASSQGRALAGAKNNEQFF.

The CDR3 reads CASSSGVQDNQPQHF. CDR3 bases: TGTGCCAGCAGCTCGGGCGTCCAAGACAATCAGCCCCAGCATTTT. The chain uses TRBV7-6 and TRBJ1-5; D remains ambiguous. The CDR3 covers 15 residues. The germline CDR1 and CDR2 sequences are SGHVS and FNYEAQ. The V end lost 4 bases, the J end lost 3 bases, and 13 bases lay between the germline ends.

The rearrangement links TRBV10-3 to TRBJ2-3, with a weak D call TRBD1 (6 bases). Trimming shortened V by 2 bases and J by 2 bases, and 11 bases separated the two germline ends. The CDR3 runs 15 residues. Germline-derived CDR1 and CDR2 are ENHRY and SYGVKD. The CDR3: CAISETGQYTDTQYF. DNA for the CDR3: TGTGCCATCAGTGAGACCGGACAGTACACAGATACGCAGTATTTT.

In the case of this clonotype: An end of the junction does not agree with germline; a read error may underlie this. The CDR3 sequence: CASSYHTSGTDTQYF. DNA of the CDR3: TGTGCCAGCAGTTACCATACTAGCGGCACGGATACGCAGTATTTT. V is TRBV6-6 and J is TRBJ2-3, with TRBD2 matching over 8 bases. The germline gives CDR1 MNHNY, CDR2 SVGAGI (reference sequence). There are 15 residues in the CDR3.

V and J are TRBV9 and TRBJ2-7; possibly TRBD2 for D (5 bases). This CDR3 comprises 13 residues. V was trimmed by 0 bases and J by 6 bases, leaving 10 bases between them. CDR1 and CDR2 (germline): SGDLS, YYNGEE. This CDR3 is CASSVVEGSEQYF. CDR3 sequence (DNA): TGTGCCAGCAGCGTAGTGGAAGGGAGCGAGCAGTACTTC.

The J gene is TRBJ2-7, the V gene TRBV28, with TRBD2 matching 7 bases. The V segment lost 3 bases and the J segment 3 bases; nucleotides outside the gene matches: 5. CDR3 length: 14 residues. CDR1 is MDHEN and CDR2 is SYDVKM in the germline V gene. CDR3 sequence reads: CASSLGGEGYEQYF. The CDR3 coding sequence is TGTGCCAGCAGTTTGGGGGGGGAGGGCTACGAGCAGTACTTC.

This clonotype showed up just a few times. The V call is TRBV20-1, the J call TRBJ2-1, with D uncertain. Germline assignment: CDR1 DFQATT and CDR2 SNEGSKA (reference sequence). The CDR3 runs 13 residues. V lost 0 bases to trimming and J lost 6 bases, with 9 bases between them. As DNA, the CDR3 is TGCAGTGCTAGAGATAGGGCAGGCAATGAGCAGTTCTTC. It yields the protein CSARDRAGNEQFF.